This TCR beta chain was captured by sequencing in a study of T-cell reconstitution after alpha-beta-depleted transplantation in children. Germline-derived CDR1 and CDR2 are KGHSH and LQKENI. V shed 4 bases, J shed 0 bases, and the junction held 1 base outside the gene matches. There are 14 residues in the CDR3. This clonotype was observed a handful of times. Unique molecular identifiers were incorporated into the prepared TCRbeta library. TCRdb re-analysed the PCR reads in MiXCR, keeping a single row per CDR3 protein. This table has 450,000 to 600,000 distinct CDR3 sequences, about a sixth appearing once.

The receptor was derived from a human donor who donated a stem cell graft to a child with acute lymphoblastic leukemia. The chain is built from TRBV18 and TRBJ1-1, with 8 bases fitting TRBD1. The material sequenced was PBMCs from the stem cell graft donor, taken from the stem cell graft. The CDR3 spells CASSRDRMNTEAFF. CDR3 nucleotides: TGTGCCAGCTCACGGGACAGGATGAACACTGAAGCTTTCTTT.